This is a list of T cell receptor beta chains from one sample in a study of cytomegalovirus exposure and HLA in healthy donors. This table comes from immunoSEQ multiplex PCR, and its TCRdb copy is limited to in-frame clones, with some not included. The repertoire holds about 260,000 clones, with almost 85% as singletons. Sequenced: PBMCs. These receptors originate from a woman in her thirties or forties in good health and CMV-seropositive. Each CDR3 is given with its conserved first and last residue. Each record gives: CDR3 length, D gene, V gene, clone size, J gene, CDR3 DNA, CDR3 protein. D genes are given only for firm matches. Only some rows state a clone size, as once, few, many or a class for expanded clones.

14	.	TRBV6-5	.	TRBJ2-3	TGTGCCAGCAGTTATGGCCAGGGTGCAGATACGCAGTATTTT	CASSYGQGADTQYF
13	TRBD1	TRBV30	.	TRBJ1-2	TGTGCCTGGAGGGACAGGGGGATCTATGGCTACACCTTC	CAWRDRGIYGYTF
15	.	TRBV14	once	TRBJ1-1	TGTGCCAGCACCCCTCGCGGGGGGCAGGGCACTGAAGCTTTCTTT	CASTPRGGQGTEAFF
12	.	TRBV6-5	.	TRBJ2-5	TGTGCCAGCAGTTACCGAGGAACGGCCCAGTACTTC	CASSYRGTAQYF
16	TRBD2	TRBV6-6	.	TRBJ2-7	TGTGCCAGCAGACCCGGACTAGCGGGAGGCTCCTACGAGCAGTACTTC	CASRPGLAGGSYEQYF
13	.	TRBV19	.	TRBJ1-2	TGTGCCAGTACTACGGAGGGTGGTGGTGGCTACACCTTC	CASTTEGGGGYTF
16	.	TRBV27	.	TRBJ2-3	TGTGCCAGCAGTTCACCAAACGGGGGATGGGCAGATACGCAGTATTTT	CASSSPNGGWADTQYF
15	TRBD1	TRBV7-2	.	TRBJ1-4	TGTGCCAGCAGCGCCCGACAGGGGACCAATGAAAAACTGTTTTTT	CASSARQGTNEKLFF
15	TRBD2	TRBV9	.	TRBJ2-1	TGTGCCAGCAGCGTTTACGCGGGAGTTAGCAATGAGCAGTTCTTC	CASSVYAGVSNEQFF
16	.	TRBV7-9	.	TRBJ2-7	TGTGCCAGCAGCCCGGGAGAGACTAGTTCCCTCTACGAGCAGTACTTC	CASSPGETSSLYEQYF
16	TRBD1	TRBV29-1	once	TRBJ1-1	TGCAGCGTTGAAGAAGTAGGGGGACAGGGGGCAATGCGAGCTTTCTTT	CSVEEVGGQGAMRAFF
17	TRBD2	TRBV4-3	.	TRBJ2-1	TGCGCCAGCAGCCAAGGAGGACTAGTGTATCTAGACAATGAGCAGTTCTTC	CASSQGGLVYLDNEQFF
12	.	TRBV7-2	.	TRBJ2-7	TGTGCCAGCAGCTTAATGTGGGAGTCCCAGTACTTC	CASSLMWESQYF
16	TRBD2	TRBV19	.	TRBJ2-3	TGTGCCAGTAGCCCCCGACTAGCGGGAGGCACAGATACGCAGTATTTT	CASSPRLAGGTDTQYF
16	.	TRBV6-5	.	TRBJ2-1	TGTGCCAGCAGTTACTCGATGAGGACAGGGAGGGATGAGCAGTTCTTC	CASSYSMRTGRDEQFF
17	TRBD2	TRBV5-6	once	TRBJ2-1	TGTGCCAGCAGCGTAGCCGGGACTAGAAGCTCCTACAATGAGCAGTTCTTC	CASSVAGTRSSYNEQFF
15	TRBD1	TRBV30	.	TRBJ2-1	TGTGCCTGGAGTAGAGGGGGCTTACGGGAAAATGAGCAGTTCTTC	CAWSRGGLRENEQFF
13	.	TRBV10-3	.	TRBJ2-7	TGTGCCACCTCCCCGACAGGTCCTATCGAGCAGTACTTC	CATSPTGPIEQYF
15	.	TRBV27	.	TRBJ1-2	TGTGCCAGCAGTAGCTTACAGAGCCGCGGGTATGGCTACACCTTC	CASSSLQSRGYGYTF
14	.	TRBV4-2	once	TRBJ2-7	TGTGCCAGCAGCCAACAGGGTGTACTATACGAGCAGTACTTC	CASSQQGVLYEQYF
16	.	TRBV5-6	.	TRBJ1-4	TGTGCCAGCAGCCAAGGACAGCTGGCAACTAATGAAAAACTGTTTTTT	CASSQGQLATNEKLFF
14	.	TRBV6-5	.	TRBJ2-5	TGTGCCAGCAGCCAGACTACATCCGCGGAGACCCAGTACTTC	CASSQTTSAETQYF
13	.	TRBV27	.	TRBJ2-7	TGTGCCAGCAGTTTAGCACTAGCTTCCGAGCAGTACTTC	CASSLALASEQYF